One and the same sample provided the 19 T cell receptor beta chains below, sequenced in a study of regulatory T cells in long-lasting Graves disease. The TCR beta library used iRepertoire HTBI primers with Arm-PCR amplification of CDR3. One entry per CDR3 protein results from TCRdb running MiXCR on the multiplex PCR reads. The profile shows 400,000 to 450,000 distinct CDR3 sequences, about 15% of them singletons. The time point is: newly diagnosed GD, antithyroid drugs for less than 3 months. RNA extracted from PBMCs served as the sequencing template. These same data were also listed under a study on T cells in Graves' hyperthyroidism and ophthalmopathy.

The sample was peripheral blood mononuclear cells (PBMCs), taken at new diagnosis, from a patient treated with antithyroid drugs. These receptors were taken from a woman in her twenties or thirties with Graves disease.

This clonotype was found many times. The rearrangement links TRBV11-2 to TRBJ1-6; a possible D gene is TRBD1 (6 bases). The ends were cut back, 4 bases at V and 7 bases at J, with 14 bases in the middle. Germline values: CDR1 SGHAT, CDR2 FQNNGV. The CDR3 is 15 amino acids. CDR3 amino acids: CASSSRTVGNSPLHF. The CDR3 nucleotides read TGTGCCAGCAGCTCAAGGACAGTGGGCAATTCACCCCTCCACTTT.

This chain uses TRBV10-3 with TRBJ2-3; TRBD2 agrees at 13 bases. Germline values: CDR1 ENHRY, CDR2 SYGVKD. This CDR3 spans 14 amino acids. V shed 6 bases, J shed 6 bases, and the junction held 3 bases outside the gene matches. The CDR3 sequence is CAIRGLAGTDTQYF. The CDR3 DNA is TGTGCCATCAGGGGACTAGCGGGAACCGATACGCAGTATTTT.

This chain uses TRBV12-3 or TRBV12-4 with TRBJ2-5; 14 bases align to TRBD2. The CDR3 contains 15 residues. With 5 bases clipped from V and 5 bases from J, the junction kept 4 bases outside the gene matches. The CDR3, as DNA: TGTGCCAGCAGTCTGACTAGCGGGGGGGGGGAGACCCAGTACTTC. This encodes CASSLTSGGGETQYF.

There are many counts of this clonotype. The chain couples TRBV7-3 to TRBJ2-3; D not resolved. CDR3 length: 15 residues. Germline CDR1 reads SGHTA; CDR2 reads FQGTGA. V dropped 5 bases and J dropped 4 bases, with 16 bases sitting between them. The CDR3 nucleotides read TGTGCCAGCAGCCCCTATACCGGCGGCCCAGATACGCAGTATTTT. Translated, it gives CASSPYTGGPDTQYF.

This clonotype was seen more than once but under ten times. CDR3 coding DNA: TGTGCCAGCAGCTTACCGGGGATCTACGAGCAGTACTTC. Translated, it gives CASSLPGIYEQYF. J is TRBJ2-7 and V is TRBV5-4; possibly TRBD2 for D (5 bases). The CDR3 spans 13 residues. Germline-derived CDR1 and CDR2 are SGHNT and YYREEE (reference sequence). V lost 2 bases and J lost 3, with 9 bases in between.

This sequence joins TRBV15 and TRBJ1-3, with 7 nucleotides matching TRBD1. Germline loops: CDR1 LNHNV, CDR2 YYDKDF (reference sequence). This CDR3 is built from 15 residues. J was trimmed by 1 base and V by 1 base; bases with no gene match: 1. In DNA, the CDR3 is TGTGCCACCAGCAGAGCCAGGGGGTCTGGAAACACCATATATTTT. Amino acids: CATSRARGSGNTIYF.

The chain uses TRBV19 and TRBJ2-3; 7 positions match TRBD2. This CDR3 is built from 16 residues. J was trimmed by 2 bases and V by 5 bases; bases with no gene match: 10. Per germline, CDR1 LNHDA and CDR2 SQIVND (reference sequence). CDR3 DNA: TGTGCCAGTAGTGCCCTGAGAGCGGGACCCACAGATACGCAGTATTTT. This sequence encodes CASSALRAGPTDTQYF.

The chain links TRBV7-2 to TRBJ2-3; 9 bases fit TRBD1. V lost 5 bases to trimming and J lost 2 bases; unmatched junction nucleotides: 14. The CDR3 spans 18 residues. Per the germline V gene, CDR1 is SGHTA and CDR2 is FQGNSA. Here the CDR3 DNA reads TGTGCCAGCAGCCTACACAGGGGGCCAAGATATTACACAGATACGCAGTATTTT. It is translated as CASSLHRGPRYYTDTQYF.

The rearrangement uses TRBV6-1 and TRBJ1-4; TRBD1 is a possible D gene (5 bases). This CDR3 region has 13 residues. The germline CDR1 and CDR2 sequences are MNHNS and SASEGT. Trimming pared 6 bases from V and 9 bases from J, leaving 14 bases between. The CDR3 DNA sequence: TGTGCCAGCAGCGAGCGGGACCTAAAAAAACTGTTTTTT. As protein: CASSERDLKKLFF.

This clonotype was counted many times. CDR3 DNA: TGTGCCAGCAGGGGGACCGCGTCAACTAATGAAAAACTGTTTTTT. This gives the protein CASRGTASTNEKLFF. V gene TRBV6-1 combines with J gene TRBJ1-4, with a possible D match to TRBD1 (5 bases). The CDR3 is made up of 15 amino acids. V lost 6 bases and J 0 bases, leaving 11 bases between the germline ends. The germline gives CDR1 MNHNS, CDR2 SASEGT.

This clonotype came up a few times. The chain carries TRBV12-3 or TRBV12-4 and TRBJ2-2; D is undetermined. This CDR3 comprises 15 residues. V dropped 5 bases and J dropped 5 bases, with 15 bases sitting between them. The CDR3 DNA follows: TGTGCCAGCAGTATTACCGGGCTACAGACCGGGGAGCTGTTTTTT. Translation: CASSITGLQTGELFF.

The chain has TRBV7-6 and TRBJ2-1, with TRBD2 identical over 9 bases. This CDR3 has 15 amino acids. Germline-derived CDR1 and CDR2 are SGHVS and FNYEAQ. J gave up 8 bases and V 0 bases, and 5 bases lay outside the gene matches. CDR3 loop: CASSLARGRGDEQFF. The CDR3 coding sequence is TGTGCCAGCAGCTTAGCCCGCGGGAGGGGTGATGAGCAGTTCTTC.

V usage is TRBV4-2 and J usage is TRBJ2-4; 12 nucleotides match TRBD2. With V trimmed by 3 bases and J by 5 bases, 8 bases remained unmatched. CDR3 length: 17 amino acids. Germline-derived CDR1 and CDR2 are LGHNA and YNFKEQ. DNA of the CDR3: TGTGCCAGCAGCCAGAGACTAGCGGGAGTTAGGGAAAACATTCAGTACTTC. Amino acid sequence: CASSQRLAGVRENIQYF.

This chain links TRBV28 with TRBJ2-7; no clear D. CDR1 and CDR2 from the germline V gene are MDHEN and SYDVKM. This CDR3 is 15 amino acids long. V dropped 5 bases and J dropped 2 bases, with 16 bases sitting between them. DNA for the CDR3: TGTGCCAGCAGTCATCAGCCGATCCCGCCCTACGAGCAGTACTTC. Amino acids: CASSHQPIPPYEQYF.

The sample holds many counts of this clonotype. DNA of the CDR3: TGTGCCATCAGTGGAACAGGGAGGGGGACAGATACGCAGTATTTT. This codes for CAISGTGRGTDTQYF. The gene calls are TRBV10-3 and TRBJ2-3, with D possibly being TRBD2 (7 bases). This CDR3 is 15 amino acids long. CDR1 ENHRY and CDR2 SYGVKD come from the germline V gene. The V end lost 4 bases, the J end lost 3 bases, and 14 bases lay between the germline ends.

This clonotype has a handful of counts. The chain uses TRBV9 and TRBJ1-1, with a weak D call TRBD1 (6 bases). Germline assignment: CDR1 SGDLS and CDR2 YYNGEE. There are 17 residues in the CDR3. V was cut by 1 base and J by 4 bases, with 20 bases left in between. The CDR3 bases are TGTGCCAGCAGCGTAAGTTTAGGGGGAAGGGGTGGCACTGAAGCTTTCTTT. Its protein is CASSVSLGGRGGTEAFF. Together with reference TRBV9 and TRBJ1-1, the CDR3 gives the full variable domain: DSGVTQTPKHLITATGQRVTLRCSPRSGDLSVYWYQQSLDQGLQFLIQYYNGEERAKGNILERFSAQQFPDLHSELNLSSLELGDSALYFCASSVSLGGRGGTEAFFGQGTRLTVV.

This clonotype showed up many times. The chain joins TRBV24-1 to TRBJ2-1; 7 bases match TRBD2. The CDR3 extends over 16 amino acids. V was clipped by 0 bases and J by 7 bases; unmatched bases: 8. Germline V gives CDR1 KGHDR, CDR2 SFDVKD. CDR3 loop: CATSDLEAGARNEQFF. CDR3 bases: TGTGCCACCAGTGATTTGGAGGCGGGAGCTAGAAATGAGCAGTTCTTC.

The table lists this clonotype with many counts. The V and J genes are TRBV6-1 and TRBJ2-7; 9 bases agree with TRBD2. Germline V CDR1 and CDR2: MNHNS, SASEGT. The CDR3 is 15 residues long. With 5 bases clipped from V and 7 bases from J, the junction kept 12 bases outside the gene matches. CDR3 sequence (DNA): TGTGCCAGCAGTACCGAGCGGGAGGTGATTGAAGAGCAGTACTTC. It yields the protein CASSTEREVIEEQYF.

This clonotype came up many times. The chain couples TRBV27 to TRBJ2-5, with 7 bases fitting TRBD1. The CDR3 contains 14 residues. In germline, CDR1 is MNHEY, CDR2 SMNVEV (reference sequence). Germline trimming cut 6 bases from V and 2 bases from J; bases unmatched to any gene: 6. Here the CDR3 DNA reads TGTGCCAGCAGCCCTTTCAGGGGGCAAGAGACCCAGTACTTC. This encodes CASSPFRGQETQYF.